This TCR beta chain was sequenced in a study of shared clonotypes between healthy human individuals. Overall study: Donors had three CD4 naive, three CD4 memory, two CD8 naive and one CD8 memory plate apiece.

Study findings and constraints: Genetic and exposure-history diversity was limited by the small donor number.

Germline assignment: CDR1 SGHNT and CDR2 YYREEE (reference sequence). J lost 7 bases, V lost 4 bases, and 8 bases had no gene match. The CDR3 runs to 17 residues. Clones were sequenced by immunoSEQ multiplex PCR, and TCRdb holds only the in-frame ones, with some missing. The table has a few million clones, approximately 96% seen once. As for this clone: The antigen remains unidentified.

The donor population consisted of healthy HIV-negative adults with no recent acute infections or vaccinations. The TCR comes from a man younger than 35 in good health. V and J are TRBV5-4 and TRBJ2-2; 15 positions agree with TRBD2. The specimen was naive CD4+ T cells sorted from blood. Documented subset: CD45RA+ positively selected. The CDR3 DNA sequence: TGTGCCAGCAGCCCCGCGGGACTAGCGGGGGGTAGCGGGGAGCTGTTTTTT. Translation: CASSPAGLAGGSGELFF.